A selection of T cell receptor beta chains follows, all from one sample in a study of T-cell memory formation after mild COVID-19. TCRdb used MiXCR to reprocess the 5' RACE reads, holding one entry per CDR3 protein. The sample holds 300,000 to 400,000 distinct CDR3 sequences, approximately 13% seen once. The sample comprised PBMCs or a T cell subset sorted from them (not recorded which). The source of these receptors is a man aged 18 to 35 who had mild COVID-19 (a few samples of this study predate the infection). Cell type and time point are not known. The CDR3 runs from the conserved cysteine through the conserved F or W. The D gene is left open where the match is weak. A clone size is listed for some rows: how often the clone was seen (once, few, many), or a class if it is expanded.

abundance: few; d_gene: .; len: 15; v_gene: TRBV7-2; j_gene: TRBJ2-3; CDR3aa: CASSLQRVSTDTQYF; CDR3nt: TGTGCCAGCAGCCTTCAGAGAGTGAGCACAGATACGCAGTATTTT
abundance: .; d_gene: TRBD1; len: 14; v_gene: TRBV2; j_gene: TRBJ1-2; CDR3aa: CASRGGQSNYGYTF; CDR3nt: TGTGCCAGCAGGGGGGGACAGTCAAACTATGGCTACACCTTC
abundance: .; d_gene: .; len: 14; v_gene: TRBV7-3; j_gene: TRBJ2-3; CDR3aa: CASSLHEGLNTQYF; CDR3nt: TGTGCCAGCAGCCTCCACGAGGGGCTTAATACGCAGTATTTT
abundance: .; d_gene: .; len: 13; v_gene: TRBV6-5; j_gene: TRBJ2-3; CDR3aa: CASTSSSRDTQYF; CDR3nt: TGTGCCAGCACCTCCTCCTCTCGAGATACGCAGTATTTT
abundance: .; d_gene: TRBD1; len: 14; v_gene: TRBV30; j_gene: TRBJ2-7; CDR3aa: CAGGAGQGVDEQYF; CDR3nt: TGTGCCGGGGGGGCGGGACAGGGTGTTGACGAGCAGTACTTC
abundance: .; d_gene: TRBD1; len: 15; v_gene: TRBV6-1; j_gene: TRBJ2-5; CDR3aa: CASSVGQGVQETQYF; CDR3nt: TGTGCCAGCAGTGTAGGACAGGGGGTTCAAGAGACCCAGTACTTC
abundance: .; d_gene: .; len: 16; v_gene: TRBV14; j_gene: TRBJ1-1; CDR3aa: CASSHEWGRLNTEAFF; CDR3nt: TGTGCCAGCAGCCACGAATGGGGGCGGTTGAACACTGAAGCTTTCTTT
abundance: many; d_gene: .; len: 16; v_gene: TRBV27; j_gene: TRBJ2-7; CDR3aa: CASSPVQARASDEQYF; CDR3nt: TGTGCCAGCAGTCCGGTCCAGGCAAGGGCTAGTGACGAGCAGTACTTC
abundance: few; d_gene: TRBD1; len: 16; v_gene: TRBV5-6; j_gene: TRBJ1-5; CDR3aa: CASSLAGQFSNQPQHF; CDR3nt: TGTGCCAGCAGCTTGGCGGGACAGTTTAGCAATCAGCCCCAGCATTTT
abundance: .; d_gene: TRBD2; len: 15; v_gene: TRBV2; j_gene: TRBJ2-1; CDR3aa: CASLVKAGGPNEQFF; CDR3nt: TGTGCCAGTCTGGTAAAAGCGGGGGGACCGAATGAGCAGTTCTTC
abundance: .; d_gene: TRBD1; len: 15; v_gene: TRBV3-1; j_gene: TRBJ2-7; CDR3aa: CASSQDRTGVYEQYF; CDR3nt: TGTGCCAGCAGCCAAGACCGGACAGGAGTCTACGAGCAGTACTTC
abundance: many; d_gene: .; len: 14; v_gene: TRBV29-1; j_gene: TRBJ2-5; CDR3aa: CSVEGGGAGETQYF; CDR3nt: TGCAGCGTTGAAGGGGGGGGCGCTGGAGAGACCCAGTACTTC
abundance: few; d_gene: .; len: 14; v_gene: TRBV20-1; j_gene: TRBJ1-1; CDR3aa: CSAPDRRQNTEAFF; CDR3nt: TGCAGTGCTCCGGACAGACGACAGAACACTGAAGCTTTCTTT
abundance: .; d_gene: .; len: 12; v_gene: TRBV12-3/TRBV12-4; j_gene: TRBJ2-2; CDR3aa: CASLKGTGELFF; CDR3nt: TGTGCCAGCCTTAAGGGTACCGGGGAGCTGTTTTTT
abundance: few; d_gene: .; len: 15; v_gene: TRBV19; j_gene: TRBJ2-1; CDR3aa: CASSIDTTLNYEQFF; CDR3nt: TGTGCCAGTAGTATAGATACGACCCTGAATTATGAGCAGTTCTTC
abundance: many; d_gene: .; len: 11; v_gene: TRBV13; j_gene: TRBJ2-3; CDR3aa: CASSLNGPEYF; CDR3nt: TGTGCCAGCAGCTTAAATGGTCCGGAGTATTTT
abundance: .; d_gene: TRBD1; len: 14; v_gene: TRBV5-1; j_gene: TRBJ1-2; CDR3aa: CASSTGTGVRGYTF; CDR3nt: TGCGCCAGCAGCACGGGGACAGGGGTTCGAGGCTACACCTTC
abundance: .; d_gene: TRBD1; len: 15; v_gene: TRBV6-2/TRBV6-3; j_gene: TRBJ1-5; CDR3aa: CASSHRDRGGQPQHF; CDR3nt: TGTGCCAGCAGTCACCGGGACAGGGGTGGTCAGCCCCAGCATTTT
abundance: few; d_gene: .; len: 14; v_gene: TRBV6-5; j_gene: TRBJ2-3; CDR3aa: CASSYLSWVGPEYF; CDR3nt: TGTGCCAGCAGTTACCTGTCGTGGGTAGGGCCCGAGTATTTT
abundance: .; d_gene: TRBD1; len: 15; v_gene: TRBV12-3/TRBV12-4; j_gene: TRBJ1-5; CDR3aa: CASSPQGVLEQPQHF; CDR3nt: TGTGCCAGCAGTCCACAGGGGGTCTTAGAGCAGCCCCAGCATTTT
abundance: .; d_gene: .; len: 14; v_gene: TRBV5-1; j_gene: TRBJ1-4; CDR3aa: CASSAGTRGEKLFF; CDR3nt: TGCGCCAGCAGCGCCGGGACGAGAGGGGAAAAACTGTTTTTT
abundance: .; d_gene: .; len: 17; v_gene: TRBV4-1; j_gene: TRBJ2-2; CDR3aa: CASSQDHYRVNAGELFF; CDR3nt: TGCGCCAGCAGCCAAGATCATTACAGGGTTAACGCCGGGGAGCTGTTTTTT
abundance: .; d_gene: .; len: 13; v_gene: TRBV4-1; j_gene: TRBJ2-7; CDR3aa: CASSQSIVGEQYF; CDR3nt: TGCGCCAGCAGCCAAAGTATTGTGGGCGAGCAGTACTTC
abundance: .; d_gene: TRBD2; len: 18; v_gene: TRBV4-3; j_gene: TRBJ2-2; CDR3aa: CASSSQPLAGGYTGELFF; CDR3nt: TGCGCCAGCAGCTCGCAGCCTCTAGCGGGGGGGTACACCGGGGAGCTGTTTTTT
abundance: .; d_gene: TRBD1; len: 16; v_gene: TRBV7-7; j_gene: TRBJ2-1; CDR3aa: CASSLDPGQGFNEQFF; CDR3nt: TGTGCCAGCAGCTTAGACCCGGGACAGGGATTTAATGAGCAGTTCTTC
abundance: .; d_gene: TRBD1; len: 16; v_gene: TRBV9; j_gene: TRBJ2-3; CDR3aa: CASSVVGTGGADTQYF; CDR3nt: TGTGCCAGCAGCGTAGTTGGGACAGGCGGCGCAGATACGCAGTATTTT
abundance: many; d_gene: .; len: 12; v_gene: TRBV12-3/TRBV12-4; j_gene: TRBJ1-1; CDR3aa: CASSLLGAQAFF; CDR3nt: TGTGCCAGCAGTTTATTGGGGGCCCAAGCTTTCTTT
abundance: few; d_gene: TRBD2; len: 15; v_gene: TRBV7-2; j_gene: TRBJ2-3; CDR3aa: CASSQLAGEGNTQYF; CDR3nt: TGTGCCAGCAGCCAACTAGCGGGGGAGGGTAATACGCAGTATTTT
abundance: few; d_gene: .; len: 13; v_gene: TRBV7-2; j_gene: TRBJ2-3; CDR3aa: CASSSPFPDTQYF; CDR3nt: TGTGCCAGCAGCTCTCCTTTTCCCGATACGCAGTATTTT
abundance: few; d_gene: .; len: 14; v_gene: TRBV6-1; j_gene: TRBJ1-2; CDR3aa: CASSEIQGIGGYTF; CDR3nt: TGTGCCAGCAGTGAAATTCAGGGGATTGGTGGCTACACCTTC
abundance: many; d_gene: .; len: 12; v_gene: TRBV7-2; j_gene: TRBJ2-3; CDR3aa: CASSLERDTQYF; CDR3nt: TGTGCCAGCAGCTTAGAGCGGGATACGCAGTATTTT
abundance: .; d_gene: .; len: 16; v_gene: TRBV7-3; j_gene: TRBJ2-2; CDR3aa: CASSLRRGMSTGELFF; CDR3nt: TGTGCCAGCAGCTTACGAAGGGGAATGAGCACCGGGGAGCTGTTTTTT
abundance: .; d_gene: .; len: 14; v_gene: TRBV5-1; j_gene: TRBJ1-2; CDR3aa: CASNQTENNYGYTF; CDR3nt: TGCGCCAGCAACCAGACAGAAAATAACTATGGCTACACCTTC
abundance: few; d_gene: .; len: 14; v_gene: TRBV12-3/TRBV12-4; j_gene: TRBJ2-5; CDR3aa: CASSSSQGPETQYF; CDR3nt: TGTGCCAGCAGTTCATCACAGGGACCAGAGACCCAGTACTTC
abundance: many; d_gene: TRBD1; len: 13; v_gene: TRBV7-2; j_gene: TRBJ2-5; CDR3aa: CASSRDSQETQYF; CDR3nt: TGTGCCAGCAGTCGGGACAGCCAAGAGACCCAGTACTTC
abundance: many; d_gene: .; len: 15; v_gene: TRBV6-5; j_gene: TRBJ1-2; CDR3aa: CASSPAGAANYGYTF; CDR3nt: TGTGCCAGCAGCCCCGCAGGGGCAGCTAACTATGGCTACACCTTC
abundance: many; d_gene: TRBD1; len: 15; v_gene: TRBV7-2; j_gene: TRBJ1-5; CDR3aa: CASSPDRGRNQPQHF; CDR3nt: TGTGCCAGCAGCCCTGACAGGGGGCGCAATCAGCCCCAGCATTTT
abundance: few; d_gene: .; len: 14; v_gene: TRBV5-6; j_gene: TRBJ2-1; CDR3aa: CASSPGTNYNEQFF; CDR3nt: TGTGCCAGCAGCCCCGGGACGAACTACAATGAGCAGTTCTTC
abundance: few; d_gene: .; len: 15; v_gene: TRBV12-3/TRBV12-4; j_gene: TRBJ2-3; CDR3aa: CASRNRHLLGDTQYF; CDR3nt: TGTGCCAGCAGAAATCGACACCTTTTAGGAGATACGCAGTATTTT
abundance: few; d_gene: TRBD2; len: 14; v_gene: TRBV5-1; j_gene: TRBJ2-5; CDR3aa: CASSFYGGEETQYF; CDR3nt: TGCGCCAGCAGCTTTTACGGGGGGGAAGAGACCCAGTACTTC
abundance: few; d_gene: TRBD1; len: 16; v_gene: TRBV15; j_gene: TRBJ1-5; CDR3aa: CATSSKPGQGNQPQHF; CDR3nt: TGTGCCACCAGCAGTAAACCGGGACAGGGGAATCAGCCCCAGCATTTT
abundance: .; d_gene: .; len: 13; v_gene: TRBV10-3; j_gene: TRBJ1-3; CDR3aa: CAISTRAGNTIYF; CDR3nt: TGTGCCATCAGTACCCGGGCTGGAAACACCATATATTTT